The next 19 T cell receptor beta chains were all read from a single sample in a study of Tregs in tolerant kidney transplant recipients. Only in-frame clones appear in the TCRdb table, and some are missing; sequencing was by immunoSEQ multiplex PCR. The sample has fewer than 20,000 clones, roughly 80% seen once. Material for sequencing was Tregs from blood. These receptors were taken from a human donor in good health.

This clone was counted once. The chain combines TRBV11-2 with TRBJ1-2; perhaps TRBD1 as D (5 bases). The CDR3 is made up of 14 amino acids. The V and J ends lost 1 base and 8 bases respectively, with 14 bases between them. Germline loops: CDR1 SGHAT, CDR2 FQNNGV. In nucleotides, the CDR3 is TGTGCCAGCAGCTTAGCGCAGGGAGAAGGGGGCTACACCTTC. Amino acids: CASSLAQGEGGYTF.

Within the sample, this clone is medium-sized. The chain is built from TRBV5-8 and TRBJ1-2; TRBD1 matches at 8 bases. Germline V CDR1 and CDR2: SGHTS, YDEGEE. V shed 4 bases and J 2 bases; nucleotides not matched to a gene: 1. The length of the CDR3 is 13 residues. The chain's CDR3 is CASSRTGNYGYTF. For the CDR3, the DNA is TGTGCCAGCAGCCGGACAGGGAACTATGGCTACACCTTC.

The chain joins TRBV6-5 to TRBJ2-2; no clear D. The germline V gene encodes CDR1 MNHEY and CDR2 SVGAGI. V lost 10 bases and J 5 bases, leaving 11 bases between the germline ends. This CDR3 spans 12 amino acids. CDR3 loop: CATRLGTGELFF. The CDR3 DNA sequence: TGTGCCACCCGCCTGGGGACCGGGGAGCTGTTTTTT.

This clone was counted a few times. The rearrangement uses TRBV7-9 and TRBJ2-1, with D tentatively TRBD2 (5 bases). V gave up 7 bases and J gave up 4 bases, with 11 bases separating them. Germline lookup yields CDR1 SEHNR and CDR2 FQNEAQ (reference sequence). This CDR3 is 13 amino acids long. The CDR3 DNA follows: TGTGCCAGCAAGCCAGCGGTGTACAATGAGCAGTTCTTC. This sequence encodes CASKPAVYNEQFF.

This chain uses TRBV9 with TRBJ2-3; no reliable D call. Trimming removed 0 bases at V and 8 bases at J, with 13 bases between. The CDR3 has 14 amino acids. Germline V gene lookup returns CDR1 SGDLS and CDR2 YYNGEE. The CDR3 is CASSVGPLGGTQYF. The CDR3 bases are TGTGCCAGCAGCGTAGGCCCCCTGGGCGGTACGCAGTATTTT.

J is TRBJ1-1 and V is TRBV6-1; D unclear. Germline CDR1 reads MNHNS; CDR2 reads SASEGT. The V end was cut by 2 bases, the J end by 4 bases, with 8 bases between. The CDR3 is 13 residues long. The CDR3 protein is CASSEQAFTEAFF. CDR3 bases: TGTGCCAGCAGTGAACAGGCCTTCACTGAAGCTTTCTTT.

The chain has TRBV6-1 and TRBJ2-1; TRBD1 aligns across 10 bases. Germline assignment: CDR1 MNHNS and CDR2 SASEGT. J gave up 5 bases and V 2 bases, and 6 bases lay outside the gene matches. This CDR3 is built from 16 residues. The CDR3, as DNA: TGTGCCAGCAGTGAAACCGGGACAGGGGTCCACAATGAGCAGTTCTTC. This encodes CASSETGTGVHNEQFF.

In its sample, this clone was seen a few times. The chain has TRBV4-1 and TRBJ2-1, with 7 positions matching TRBD1. Germline values: CDR1 MGHRA, CDR2 YSYEKL. V lost 3 bases, J lost 7 bases, and 15 bases stayed unmatched. The CDR3 runs 17 residues. Here the CDR3 reads CASSHPRDRVYRNEQFF. The CDR3 DNA reads TGCGCCAGCAGCCATCCCCGAGACAGGGTTTATCGGAATGAGCAGTTCTTC.

V is TRBV11-2 and J is TRBJ2-5; D is undetermined. Germline CDR1 and CDR2: SGHAT and FQNNGV. The CDR3 covers 11 residues. Trimming left V 5 bases short and J 0 bases short, with 1 base between. This CDR3 reads CASSHQETQYF. As DNA, the CDR3 is TGTGCCAGCAGCCACCAAGAGACCCAGTACTTC.

V gene TRBV7-2 combines with J gene TRBJ2-1; 9 nucleotides align to TRBD2. V was clipped by 2 bases and J by 0 bases; unmatched bases: 11. The germline CDR1 and CDR2 sequences are SGHTA and FQGNSA. This CDR3 comprises 19 residues. Written as DNA, the CDR3 is TGTGCCAGCAGCTTATGGGGTCTAGCGGGGCCCCCCTCCTACAATGAGCAGTTCTTC. Translating it yields CASSLWGLAGPPSYNEQFF.

This chain uses TRBV5-1 with TRBJ2-4, with 9 bases fitting TRBD1. Germline V gene sequence: CDR1 SGHRS, CDR2 YFSETQ. The CDR3 has 18 amino acids. After removal of 4 bases from V and 9 bases from J, the junction contained 20 bases not matched to a gene. The CDR3 region has the DNA TGCGCCAGCAGCCCGTCCCCCGGGACAGGGAGGAGCGTGAGCATTCAGTACTTC. It yields the protein CASSPSPGTGRSVSIQYF.

V usage is TRBV5-1 and J usage is TRBJ2-2; 8 bases line up with TRBD1. The V segment lost 2 bases and the J segment 4 bases; nucleotides outside the gene matches: 7. CDR3 length: 16 amino acids. Germline V gene data show CDR1 as SGHRS and CDR2 as YFSETQ. The CDR3 loop reads CASSFPSGQATGELFF. The CDR3, as DNA: TGCGCCAGCAGCTTCCCTTCGGGACAGGCCACCGGGGAGCTGTTTTTT.

This rearrangement joins TRBV5-1 to TRBJ1-1, with TRBD1 as a possible D gene (6 bases). Germline V lookup: CDR1 SGHRS, CDR2 YFSETQ. This CDR3 has 16 amino acids. Trimming shortened V by 3 bases and J by 1 base, and 16 bases separated the two germline ends. Written as DNA, the CDR3 is TGCGCCAGCAGCTCAGGGGCGGAAAGCTGGAACACTGAAGCTTTCTTT. Translated, it gives CASSSGAESWNTEAFF.

The V call is TRBV10-3, the J call TRBJ1-2; D not resolved. The CDR3 runs 14 residues. With 6 bases removed from V and 4 bases from J, the gap between germline ends came to 15 bases. Germline V gene sequence: CDR1 ENHRY, CDR2 SYGVKD. Here the CDR3 DNA reads TGTGCCATCAGGGGCTGGGGTCCGGCCTATGGCTACACCTTC. Translation: CAIRGWGPAYGYTF.

The table lists this clone with a few counts. The J gene is TRBJ2-5, the V gene TRBV5-4, with a possible D match to TRBD2 (6 bases). The CDR3 sequence is 14 residues long. Trimming stripped 0 bases from V and 1 base from J, with 7 bases between. Looked up from germline, CDR1 is SGHNT and CDR2 is YYREEE (reference sequence). The CDR3 reads CASSLELAQETQYF. CDR3 DNA: TGTGCCAGCAGCTTGGAACTAGCCCAAGAGACCCAGTACTTC.

The V call is TRBV7-2, the J call TRBJ2-1; no definite D call. From germline, CDR1 is SGHTA and CDR2 FQGNSA. This CDR3 spans 15 amino acids. V shed 3 bases and J shed 4 bases, with 13 bases lying between them. The CDR3 is CASSFGPGEYNEQFF. CDR3 coding DNA: TGTGCCAGCAGCTTCGGGCCCGGAGAGTACAATGAGCAGTTCTTC.

This clone was counted between two and nine times. The V gene is TRBV11-2, the J gene TRBJ1-1; no firm D call. The V gene's germline CDR1 is SGHAT and CDR2 FQNNGV. The CDR3 extends over 14 amino acids. Deletions cut 0 bases from V and 1 base from J, with 6 bases between. CDR3 nucleotides: TGTGCCAGCAGCTTAGATTTTGGGAACACTGAAGCTTTCTTT. Translation gives CASSLDFGNTEAFF. Looking up the rest from reference TRBV11-2 and TRBJ1-1 gives the full variable domain: EAGVAQSPRYKIIEKRQSVAFWCNPISGHATLYWYQQILGQGPKLLIQFQNNGVVDDSQLPKDRFSAERLKGVDSTLKIQPAKLEDSAVYLCASSLDFGNTEAFFGQGTRLTVV.

The chain combines TRBV9 with TRBJ2-3; D unresolved. The length of the CDR3 is 17 residues. CDR1 and CDR2 (germline): SGDLS, YYNGEE. Between the trimmed V and J ends, which lost 0 bases and 3 bases, there was a span of 17 bases. CDR3 sequence reads: CASSVEIAETKTDTQYF. The CDR3 bases are TGTGCCAGCAGCGTAGAAATAGCAGAGACAAAAACAGATACGCAGTATTTT. Together with reference TRBV9 and TRBJ2-3, the CDR3 gives the full variable domain: DSGVTQTPKHLITATGQRVTLRCSPRSGDLSVYWYQQSLDQGLQFLIQYYNGEERAKGNILERFSAQQFPDLHSELNLSSLELGDSALYFCASSVEIAETKTDTQYFGPGTRLTVL.

This sequence joins TRBV7-9 and TRBJ2-3; 12 bases are shared with TRBD2. The germline V gene encodes CDR1 SEHNR and CDR2 FQNEAQ (reference sequence). This CDR3 contains 18 residues. V shed 0 bases and J 5 bases; nucleotides not matched to a gene: 9. The CDR3, as DNA: TGTGCCAGCAGCTTAGCACAGACTAGCGGGAGTGGGTTAGATACGCAGTATTTT. It yields the protein CASSLAQTSGSGLDTQYF.